The 12 T cell receptor beta chains listed next were all sequenced from one sample in a study of blood T cell repertoires in COVID-19. Using immunoSEQ multiplex PCR, the repertoire was profiled, and TCRdb retains in-frame clones only, with some absent. The profile shows tens of thousands of clones, about 77% of them singletons. The specimen sequenced was peripheral blood. Receptors originate from a human donor in a cohort sampled during active COVID-19.

The chain uses TRBV19 and TRBJ1-4, with 9 bases identical to TRBD1. This CDR3 spans 14 amino acids. Germline CDR1 is LNHDA and CDR2 is SQIVND (reference sequence). V shed 6 bases and J 5 bases; nucleotides not matched to a gene: 4. CDR3 in amino acids: CASSPTGGNEKLFF. The CDR3 nucleotides read TGTGCCAGTAGCCCGACAGGGGGGAATGAAAAACTGTTTTTT.

This sequence joins TRBV6-5 and TRBJ2-5; weak D call: TRBD1 (6 bases). Germline V gene sequence: CDR1 MNHEY, CDR2 SVGAGI. The CDR3 spans 15 residues. V dropped 5 bases and J dropped 5 bases, with 18 bases sitting between them. The DNA for the CDR3 is TGTGCCAGCAGTAGAGGCGGTCCAAGGGGGGAGACCCAGTACTTC. The encoded protein is CASSRGGPRGETQYF.

The chain links TRBV10-3 to TRBJ1-2; D gene ambiguous. The CDR3 is 13 residues long. Between the trimmed V and J ends, which lost 1 base and 7 bases, there was a span of 10 bases. The germline V gene has CDR1 ENHRY and CDR2 SYGVKD. The CDR3 protein is CAISEFEGGGYTF. The DNA of the CDR3 is TGTGCCATCAGTGAGTTTGAGGGTGGTGGCTACACCTTC.

The table lists this clone with a few counts. The DNA for the CDR3 is TGTGCCTGGAGCCAGGGGAGCAATCAGCCCCAGCATTTT. This encodes CAWSQGSNQPQHF. V gene TRBV30 combines with J gene TRBJ1-5; D may be TRBD1 (6 bases). The CDR3 is 13 amino acids. Germline CDR1 is GTSNPN and CDR2 is SVGIG (reference sequence). The V gene lost 3 bases and the J gene lost 1 base, with 7 bases spanning the gap.

This chain connects TRBV5-8 to TRBJ1-2; 7 bases align to TRBD1. Looked up from germline, CDR1 is SGHTS and CDR2 is YDEGEE. V was pared by 3 bases and J by 8 bases, with 7 bases of the junction left unmatched. The CDR3 loop spans 13 amino acids. CDR3 nucleotide sequence: TGTGCCAGCAGCTCCCGGGACAGATGGGGCTACACCTTC. This sequence encodes CASSSRDRWGYTF.

This chain connects TRBV9 to TRBJ2-7; 9 bases fit TRBD1. The CDR3 runs 13 residues. Germline trimming cut 2 bases from V and 6 bases from J; bases unmatched to any gene: 3. Germline V CDR1 and CDR2: SGDLS, YYNGEE. The CDR3 loop is CASSVDRGSEQYF. The CDR3 coding sequence is TGTGCCAGCAGCGTGGACAGGGGTAGCGAGCAGTACTTC. Supplemented by reference TRBV9 and TRBJ2-7, the full variable domain reads DSGVTQTPKHLITATGQRVTLRCSPRSGDLSVYWYQQSLDQGLQFLIQYYNGEERAKGNILERFSAQQFPDLHSELNLSSLELGDSALYFCASSVDRGSEQYFGPGTRLTVT.

The CDR3 DNA is TGTGCCAGCAGCTCGGACCGGGACAGGGCTGGAAACACCATATATTTT. It is translated as CASSSDRDRAGNTIYF. The chain joins TRBV7-6 to TRBJ1-3; TRBD1 matches at 9 bases. The length of the CDR3 is 16 residues. Germline lookup yields CDR1 SGHVS and CDR2 FNYEAQ. Trimming removed 4 bases from V and 2 bases from J; junction bases left unmatched: 6.

V and J are TRBV11-2 and TRBJ1-6; 12 bases line up with TRBD1. V was pared by 5 bases and J by 8 bases, with 4 bases of the junction left unmatched. The CDR3 sequence is 15 residues long. CDR1 is SGHAT and CDR2 is FQNNGV in the germline V gene. The CDR3: CASSRDRGLDSPLHF. CDR3 in DNA: TGTGCCAGCAGCCGGGACAGGGGGCTAGATTCACCCCTCCACTTT.

This clone was observed a few times. This chain links TRBV12-3 or TRBV12-4 with TRBJ2-5, with TRBD1 identical over 7 bases. The CDR3 length is 13 residues. After removal of 7 bases from V and 2 bases from J, the junction contained 4 bases not matched to a gene. This CDR3 reads CASKGQAQETQYF. The DNA of the CDR3 is TGTGCCAGCAAAGGACAGGCGCAAGAGACCCAGTACTTC.

The chain has TRBV5-1 and TRBJ2-2, with 12 bases that match TRBD2. CDR1 is SGHRS, CDR2 YFSETQ, per germline. The ends lost 2 bases at V and 0 bases at J; junction bases unmatched: 2. The CDR3 sequence is 17 residues long. The CDR3 region has the DNA TGCGCCAGCAGCTTCCGACTAGCGGGGGCGAACACCGGGGAGCTGTTTTTT. Protein: CASSFRLAGANTGELFF.

The rearrangement uses TRBV12-5 and TRBJ2-5; 8 bases fit TRBD1. Germline V gene data show CDR1 as LGHNT and CDR2 as FRNRAP. This CDR3 region has 17 residues. Trimming at V came to 5 bases and at J to 1 base, leaving 12 bases not matched to a gene. CDR3 sequence (DNA): TGTGCTAGTGGTCCGGGGACAGGCCTCAAAGGCCAAGAGACCCAGTACTTC. It codes for CASGPGTGLKGQETQYF.

The gene calls are TRBV4-1 and TRBJ1-4, with D possibly matching TRBD1 (6 bases). CDR3 length equals 17 residues. Trimming cost V 5 bases and J 0 bases, with 16 bases left between them. CDR1 is MGHRA, CDR2 YSYEKL, per germline. CDR3 DNA: TGCGCCAGCAGCGAAGGACAGTTCGCTGCAACTAATGAAAAACTGTTTTTT. Translating gives CASSEGQFAATNEKLFF.